This T cell receptor beta chain was retrieved from a study of OX40 agonist ivuxolimab in advanced cancers. The germline gives CDR1 MNHEY, CDR2 SMNVEV (reference sequence). The CDR3 loop spans 15 amino acids. With 5 bases removed from V and 0 bases from J, the gap between germline ends came to 11 bases. TCRdb keeps only in-frame clones here, not all; method: immunoSEQ multiplex PCR. The repertoire consists of tens of thousands of clones, with about nine tenths occurring once and the leading ten covering approximately 5%. The J gene is TRBJ1-3, the V gene TRBV27; D gene ambiguous. The sequence came from an adult with an advanced solid tumor such as melanoma, head and neck, liver or kidney cancer. This sample comprised CD4+ or CD8+ T cells sorted from blood, obtained in a trial of the OX40 agonist ivuxolimab. Here the CDR3 reads CASSRAGISGNTIYF. Here the CDR3 DNA reads TGTGCCAGCAGTCGCGCAGGAATCTCTGGAAACACCATATATTTT.